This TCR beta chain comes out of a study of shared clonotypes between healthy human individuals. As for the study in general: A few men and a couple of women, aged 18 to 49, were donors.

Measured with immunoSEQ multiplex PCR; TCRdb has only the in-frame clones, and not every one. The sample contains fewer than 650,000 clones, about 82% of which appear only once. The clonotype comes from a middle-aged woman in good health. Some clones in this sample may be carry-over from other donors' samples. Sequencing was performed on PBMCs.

The CDR3 loop is CASSQGVIPYEQYF. The CDR3 DNA reads TGTGCCAGCAGCCAAGGGGTCATTCCCTACGAGCAGTACTTC. The V gene is TRBV14, the J gene TRBJ2-5, with D uncertain. The J call is in doubt because the DNA end fits TRBJ2-7 better. The V gene's germline CDR1 is SGHDN and CDR2 FVKESK. CDR3 length: 14 residues.